These 30 T cell receptor beta chains were all obtained from the same sample, sequenced in a study of blood T cell repertoires in COVID-19. Assay: immunoSEQ multiplex PCR; the TCRdb copy retains only in-frame clones and omits some. The sample comprises some 460,000 clones, about 89% of which are singletons, and 4% to 5.5% rests with the top ten. Sequences were obtained from peripheral blood. The receptors come from a young woman with acute or convalescent COVID-19.

The genes are TRBV9 and TRBJ2-1; the match to TRBD1 covers 9 bases. The J segment lost 8 bases and the V segment lost 0 bases, leaving 9 bases of the junction unmatched. The CDR3 spans 16 residues. Looked up from germline, CDR1 is SGDLS and CDR2 is YYNGEE. The CDR3 region is CASSVGPGQGRDEQFF. The CDR3 coding sequence is TGTGCCAGCAGCGTAGGGCCGGGACAGGGTAGGGATGAGCAGTTCTTC.

The V call is TRBV4-2, the J call TRBJ1-3; D gene uncertain. The germline CDR1 and CDR2 sequences are LGHNA and YNFKEQ. The V gene lost 0 bases and the J gene lost 2 bases, with 8 bases spanning the gap. The CDR3 runs to 15 residues. CDR3 protein: CASSQDAETGNTIYF. CDR3 coding DNA: TGTGCCAGCAGCCAAGATGCGGAGACTGGAAACACCATATATTTT.

This clone was seen just once. V is TRBV5-5 and J is TRBJ1-1; D not resolved. The CDR3 contains 12 residues. Germline-derived CDR1 and CDR2 are SGHKS and YYEKEE (reference sequence). V was cut by 2 bases and J by 8 bases, with 10 bases left in between. The chain's CDR3 is CASSFRETEAFF. The CDR3 nucleotides are TGTGCCAGCAGCTTTCGGGAGACGGAAGCTTTCTTT. Looking up the rest from reference TRBV5-5 and TRBJ1-1 gives the full variable domain: DAGVTQSPTHLIKTRGQQVTLRCSPISGHKSVSWYQQVLGQGPQFIFQYYEKEERGRGNFPDRFSARQFPNYSSELNVNALLLGDSALYLCASSFRETEAFFGQGTRLTVV.

J is TRBJ2-7 and V is TRBV7-8; a weak D match, TRBD2 (5 bases). This CDR3 region has 12 residues. From germline, CDR1 is SGHVS and CDR2 FQNEAQ. V was clipped by 5 bases and J by 6 bases, with 11 bases between them. CDR3 coding DNA: TGTGCCAGCAGCCAGCCCGGGGTCGAGCAGTACTTC. Translation: CASSQPGVEQYF.

CDR3 nucleotides: TGTGCCAGCAGCCAATGGGTGGAGGAGACCCAGTACTTC. Translation gives CASSQWVEETQYF. The chain employs TRBV3-1 (or the pseudogene TRBV3-2) and TRBJ2-5; D is unresolved. In germline, CDR1 is LGHDT, CDR2 YNNKEL (reference sequence). The V end lost 2 bases, the J end lost 5 bases, and 9 bases lay between the germline ends. CDR3 length: 13 amino acids.

The rearrangement joins TRBV2 to TRBJ1-6, with 7 bases that match TRBD1. The CDR3 spans 15 residues. V dropped 4 bases and J dropped 8; count of bases not matched to a gene: 8. The germline CDR1 and CDR2 sequences are SNHLY and FYNNEI. CDR3 sequence: CASSVDRPGHSPLHF. The CDR3 nucleotides are TGTGCCAGCAGTGTGGACAGGCCAGGTCATTCACCCCTCCACTTT.

Notes on this clone: An end of the junction differs from the germline gene, which may be a read error. This specimen includes other DNA sequences encoding the same CDR3. This chain connects TRBV27 to TRBJ1-1; TRBD1 aligns across 9 bases. This CDR3 has 14 residues. Germline V gives CDR1 MNHEY, CDR2 SMNVEV (reference sequence). The CDR3 reads CASSINRGLTEAFF. In DNA, the CDR3 is TGTGCCAGCAGTATTAACAGGGGGCTCACTGAAGCCTTCTTT.

The rearrangement uses TRBV28 and TRBJ1-5; no firm D call. Germline values: CDR1 MDHEN, CDR2 SYDVKM. CDR3 length equals 15 residues. Deletions cut 5 bases from V and 5 bases from J, with 16 bases between. CDR3 region: CASSLGGSHHQPQHF. CDR3 DNA sequence: TGTGCCAGCAGTCTAGGAGGCAGTCACCATCAGCCCCAGCATTTT.

The chain links TRBV20-1 to TRBJ2-5; D not resolved. The CDR3 is made up of 11 amino acids. In germline, CDR1 is DFQATT, CDR2 SNEGSKA (reference sequence). V lost 3 bases, J lost 7 bases, and 9 bases lay in between. The CDR3: CSASSGRTQYF. The DNA of the CDR3 is TGCAGTGCTAGTTCGGGTCGGACCCAGTACTTC.

There are a few counts of this clone. The rearrangement links TRBV11-2 to TRBJ2-5; 11 bases are a match to TRBD1. This CDR3 is 15 amino acids long. Trimming cost V 1 base and J 7 bases; bases outside gene matches: 5. Germline CDR1 SGHAT, CDR2 FQNNGV. The CDR3 coding sequence is TGTGCCAGCAGCTTAGTGGGACAGGGGGTAGGGACCCAGTACTTC. This translates into CASSLVGQGVGTQYF.

This rearrangement joins TRBV3-1 (or the pseudogene TRBV3-2) to TRBJ1-2; no firm D call. CDR3 size: 14 residues. Germline V gene sequence: CDR1 LGHDT, CDR2 YNNKEL (reference sequence). V was shortened by 5 bases and J by 2 bases, with 12 bases between the two germline ends. The CDR3 loop is CASSDRGLNYGYTF. CDR3 in DNA: TGTGCCAGCAGCGACCGCGGCTTGAACTATGGCTACACCTTC.

The chain uses TRBV21-1 and TRBJ1-1. TRBV21-1 is shown as a pseudogene. This CDR3 contains 15 residues. In nucleotides, the CDR3 is TGTGCCAGCAGCAAAGTTCCGGAGAGAAGAACTGAAGCTTTCTTT. Protein sequence: CASSKVPERRTEAFF.

The chain couples TRBV13 to TRBJ2-2; maybe TRBD1 (6 bases). The CDR3 consists of 14 residues. The V end lost 2 bases, the J end lost 8 bases, and 12 bases lay between the germline ends. Germline lookup yields CDR1 PRHDT and CDR2 FYEKMQ (reference sequence). The CDR3 loop reads CASSLTGYPGELFF. CDR3 nucleotide sequence: TGTGCCAGCAGCTTAACAGGGTATCCAGGGGAGCTGTTTTTT.

V and J are TRBV28 and TRBJ2-7; 7 bases map to TRBD1. This CDR3 region has 15 residues. The V gene's germline CDR1 is MDHEN and CDR2 SYDVKM. J was trimmed by 7 bases and V by 3 bases; bases with no gene match: 12. The DNA of the CDR3 is TGTGCCAGCAGTTTGACCGGGACAGTCTCTCGGGAGCAGTACTTC. Its translation: CASSLTGTVSREQYF.

The chain is built from TRBV5-1 and TRBJ1-2; 10 nucleotides align to TRBD1. Unmatched junction bases numbered 6, after V lost 4 bases and J lost 3 bases. The length of the CDR3 is 15 residues. Germline V gene lookup returns CDR1 SGHRS and CDR2 YFSETQ. The CDR3 DNA reads as TGCGCCAGCAGCGGAAGACAGGGGGCTGACTATGGCTACACCTTC. It is translated as CASSGRQGADYGYTF.

This clone was observed at least ten times. This chain connects TRBV12-3 or TRBV12-4 to TRBJ1-1, with 7 positions matching TRBD1. The CDR3 length is 13 residues. Unmatched junction bases numbered 5, after V lost 8 bases and J lost 2 bases. CDR3 sequence: CASGRQGNTEAFF. CDR3 sequence (DNA): TGTGCCAGCGGTAGACAGGGAAACACTGAAGCTTTCTTT.

The V gene is TRBV7-3, the J gene TRBJ2-1; D possibly corresponds to TRBD1 (5 bases). The V and J ends lost 2 bases and 9 bases respectively, with 11 bases between them. This CDR3 spans 13 amino acids. Looked up from germline, CDR1 is SGHTA and CDR2 is FQGTGA. In nucleotides, the CDR3 is TGTGCCAGCAGCTTACAGGGATATGGTGAGCAGTTCTTC. Its translation is CASSLQGYGEQFF.

The chain carries TRBV19 and TRBJ1-4; tentatively, D is TRBD1 (5 bases). This CDR3 is built from 13 residues. CDR1 is LNHDA and CDR2 is SQIVND in the germline V gene (reference sequence). The germline V and J ends were trimmed by 5 bases and 10 bases, with 14 bases remaining between them. CDR3 coding DNA: TGTGCCAGTAGTTGGCCAGGGTATGGAAAACTGTTTTTT. This sequence encodes CASSWPGYGKLFF.

The rearrangement links TRBV6-2 or TRBV6-3 to TRBJ1-1, with D perhaps TRBD1 (5 bases). The CDR3 has 17 amino acids. Germline-derived CDR1 and CDR2 are MNHEY and SVGEGT. V lost 6 bases and J 3 bases, leaving 23 bases between the germline ends. The CDR3 DNA is TGTGCCAGCAGCCTGCTAGGGGTCAGGGCATGGGACACTGAAGCTTTCTTT. Residues: CASSLLGVRAWDTEAFF.

The chain links TRBV10-3 to TRBJ2-7; maybe TRBD2 (6 bases). The CDR3 is 17 amino acids. Germline V lookup: CDR1 ENHRY, CDR2 SYGVKD. V was clipped by 10 bases and J by 0 bases, with 25 bases between them. This chain's CDR3 is CATAPRGGGPSSYEQYF. DNA of the CDR3: TGTGCCACCGCTCCCCGGGGAGGAGGGCCCAGCTCCTACGAGCAGTACTTC.

Turning to this clone: Distinct nucleotide sequences in the sample also encode this CDR3. The chain couples TRBV7-6 to TRBJ2-1; weak D call: TRBD2 (6 bases). Germline lookup yields CDR1 SGHVS and CDR2 FNYEAQ. Trimming shortened V by 1 base and J by 8 bases, and 9 bases separated the two germline ends. This CDR3 contains 13 residues. The DNA of the CDR3 is TGTGCCAGCAGCTTAGTGGGCGGGGATGAGCAGTTCTTC. Amino acids: CASSLVGGDEQFF.

The chain uses TRBV14 and TRBJ2-5; 9 bases are shared with TRBD1. Germline V gene lookup returns CDR1 SGHDN and CDR2 FVKESK. The CDR3 is made up of 17 amino acids. V was clipped by 0 bases and J by 4 bases; unmatched bases: 9. CDR3 DNA: TGTGCCAGCAGCCAAGAGACCGGACAGGGGCTTACAGAGACCCAGTACTTC. It specifies CASSQETGQGLTETQYF.

The chain links TRBV2 to TRBJ1-1; 9 nucleotides match TRBD1. The CDR3 contains 14 residues. Trimming took 6 bases from V and 5 from J; bases not matched to a gene: 7. Germline V gene lookup returns CDR1 SNHLY and CDR2 FYNNEI. The CDR3 DNA reads as TGTGCCAGCAGGAGGACAGGGGCAGGAACTGAAGCTTTCTTT. Encoded protein: CASRRTGAGTEAFF.

The rearrangement links TRBV27 to TRBJ1-1, with a weak D call TRBD1 (5 bases). Trimming cost V 3 bases and J 5 bases, with 10 bases left between them. Germline assignment: CDR1 MNHEY and CDR2 SMNVEV (reference sequence). There are 13 residues in the CDR3. CDR3 DNA sequence: TGTGCCAGCAGTTTCGGGGGGAGGACTGAAGCTTTCTTT. Translating gives CASSFGGRTEAFF.

V is TRBV7-8 and J is TRBJ2-7; D is possibly TRBD2 (6 bases). The CDR3 contains 15 residues. The V end lost 2 bases, the J end lost 9 bases, and 20 bases lay between the germline ends. CDR1 is SGHVS and CDR2 is FQNEAQ in the germline V gene. CDR3 protein: CASSLPREKSFRQYF. CDR3 DNA sequence: TGTGCCAGCAGCTTACCCCGGGAGAAGAGCTTTCGGCAGTACTTC.

The chain is built from TRBV28 and TRBJ2-7; D gene uncertain. The CDR3 totals 12 residues. Germline V gene lookup returns CDR1 MDHEN and CDR2 SYDVKM. V shed 5 bases and J shed 3 bases, with 8 bases lying between them. The DNA of the CDR3 is TGTGCCAGCAGTGGTGGGCTCTACGAGCAGTACTTC. As protein: CASSGGLYEQYF.

The chain is built from TRBV2 and TRBJ1-5, with D uncertain. V gave up 6 bases and J gave up 2 bases, with 17 bases separating them. Germline V lookup: CDR1 SNHLY, CDR2 FYNNEI. CDR3 length equals 16 residues. CDR3 amino acids: CASRGSGYGGNQPQHF. The CDR3 DNA reads as TGTGCCAGCAGGGGGTCTGGGTACGGGGGCAATCAGCCCCAGCATTTT.

The J gene is TRBJ1-1, the V gene TRBV19; D is uncertain. The CDR3 totals 13 residues. The V and J ends lost 8 bases and 4 bases respectively, with 14 bases between them. CDR1 LNHDA and CDR2 SQIVND come from the germline V gene (reference sequence). CDR3 residues: CASSLREATEAFF. The DNA for the CDR3 is TGTGCCAGTTCCCTGAGGGAGGCCACTGAAGCTTTCTTT.

V gene TRBV6-5 combines with J gene TRBJ1-1; D remains ambiguous. The CDR3 totals 14 residues. V dropped 7 bases and J dropped 0 bases, with 12 bases sitting between them. Germline CDR1 MNHEY, CDR2 SVGAGI. CDR3 nucleotides: TGTGCCAGCAAATATCCAGGATTGAACACTGAAGCTTTCTTT. Protein: CASKYPGLNTEAFF.

The rearrangement links TRBV5-1 to TRBJ2-7, with TRBD1 as a possible D gene (6 bases). Trimming removed 4 bases at V and 2 bases at J, with 16 bases between. Looked up from germline, CDR1 is SGHRS and CDR2 is YFSETQ. The CDR3 covers 15 residues. CDR3 loop: CASSHTGTMTYEQYF. CDR3 bases: TGCGCCAGCAGCCACACCGGGACAATGACCTACGAGCAGTACTTC.